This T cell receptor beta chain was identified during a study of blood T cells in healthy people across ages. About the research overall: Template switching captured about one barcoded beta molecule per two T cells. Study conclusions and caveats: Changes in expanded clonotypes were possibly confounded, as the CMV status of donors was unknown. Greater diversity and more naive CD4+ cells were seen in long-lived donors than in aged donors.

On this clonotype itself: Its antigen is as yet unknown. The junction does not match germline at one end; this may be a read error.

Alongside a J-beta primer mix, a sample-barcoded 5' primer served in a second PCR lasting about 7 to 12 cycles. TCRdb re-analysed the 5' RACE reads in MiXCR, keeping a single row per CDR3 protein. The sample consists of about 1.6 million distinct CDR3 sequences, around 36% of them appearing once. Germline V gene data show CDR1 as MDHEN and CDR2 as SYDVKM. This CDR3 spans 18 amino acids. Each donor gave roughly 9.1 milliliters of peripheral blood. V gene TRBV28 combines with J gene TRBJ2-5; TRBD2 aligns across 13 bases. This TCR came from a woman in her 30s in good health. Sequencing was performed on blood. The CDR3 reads CASSLFTSGRASVETRYF. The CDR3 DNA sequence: TGTGCCAGCAGTTTATTTACTAGCGGGAGGGCCTCAGTAGAGACCCGGTACTTC.